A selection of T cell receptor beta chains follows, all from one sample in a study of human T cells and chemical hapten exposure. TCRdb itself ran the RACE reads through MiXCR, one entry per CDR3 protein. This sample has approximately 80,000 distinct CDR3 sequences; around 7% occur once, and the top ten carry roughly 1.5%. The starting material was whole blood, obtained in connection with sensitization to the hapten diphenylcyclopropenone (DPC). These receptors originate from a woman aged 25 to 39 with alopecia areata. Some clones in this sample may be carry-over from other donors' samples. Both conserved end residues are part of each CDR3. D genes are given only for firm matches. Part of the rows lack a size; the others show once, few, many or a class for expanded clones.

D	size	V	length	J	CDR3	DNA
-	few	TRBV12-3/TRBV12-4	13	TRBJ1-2	CASDRGDTYGYTF	TGTGCCTCCGATAGGGGAGACACCTATGGCTACACCTTC
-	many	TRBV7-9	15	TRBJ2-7	CASSLGTAQTYEQYF	TGTGCCAGCAGCTTAGGGACGGCTCAAACCTACGAGCAGTACTTC
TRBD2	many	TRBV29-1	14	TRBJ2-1	CSVDGTSGGNEQFF	TGCAGCGTTGATGGGACTAGCGGGGGCAATGAGCAGTTCTTC
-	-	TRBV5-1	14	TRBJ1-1	CASSFLGSGTEAFF	TGCGCCAGCAGTTTTTTGGGTTCGGGGACTGAAGCTTTCTTT
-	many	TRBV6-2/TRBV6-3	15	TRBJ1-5	CASSMRGDSNQPQHF	TGTGCCAGCAGCATGAGAGGAGATAGCAATCAGCCCCAGCATTTT
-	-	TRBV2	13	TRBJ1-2	CASSRGMDYGYTF	TGTGCCAGCAGCAGGGGTATGGACTATGGCTACACCTTC
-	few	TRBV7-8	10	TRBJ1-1	CASTGREAFF	TGTGCCAGCACGGGGAGGGAAGCTTTCTTT
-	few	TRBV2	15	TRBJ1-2	CASTGFEPLNYGYTF	TGTGCCAGCACGGGATTCGAGCCTCTCAACTATGGCTACACCTTC
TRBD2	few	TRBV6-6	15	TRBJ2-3	CASRDPASGKDTQYF	TGTGCCAGCAGGGACCCCGCTAGCGGGAAGGATACGCAGTATTTT
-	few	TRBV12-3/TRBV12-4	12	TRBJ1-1	CASSFSVGEAFF	TGTGCCAGCAGTTTCAGTGTGGGTGAAGCTTTCTTT
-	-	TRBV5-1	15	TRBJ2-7	CASSLGGAIPYEQYF	TGCGCCAGCAGCTTGGGGGGGGCAATCCCCTACGAGCAGTACTTC
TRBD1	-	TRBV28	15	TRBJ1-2	CASSPGTGGADGYTF	TGTGCCAGCAGTCCCGGGACAGGGGGCGCCGATGGCTACACCTTC
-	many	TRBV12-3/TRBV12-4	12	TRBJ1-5	CASSLRWAPQHF	TGTGCCAGCAGCTTAAGATGGGCGCCCCAGCATTTT
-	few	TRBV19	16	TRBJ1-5	CASRGAEAGGNQPQHF	TGTGCCAGTCGGGGGGCCGAAGCCGGGGGCAATCAGCCCCAGCATTTT
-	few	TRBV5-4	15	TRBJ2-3	CASSSTGGHRDTQYF	TGTGCCAGCAGCTCAACCGGGGGCCACAGGGATACGCAGTATTTT
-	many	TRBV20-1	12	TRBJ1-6	CSASGGSSPLHF	TGCAGTGCTAGCGGGGGGTCGTCACCCCTCCACTTT
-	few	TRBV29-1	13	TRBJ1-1	CSSYDSLNTEAFF	TGCAGCTCATATGACAGTCTAAACACTGAAGCTTTCTTT
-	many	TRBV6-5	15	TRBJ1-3	CATSREPDSGNTIYF	TGTGCCACCAGCAGGGAGCCAGACTCTGGAAACACCATATATTTT
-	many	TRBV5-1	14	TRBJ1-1	CASSLSHMNTEAFF	TGCGCCAGCAGCCTTAGCCACATGAACACTGAAGCTTTCTTT
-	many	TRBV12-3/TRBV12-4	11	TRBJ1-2	CASSLAYGYTF	TGTGCCAGCAGTTTAGCCTATGGCTACACCTTC
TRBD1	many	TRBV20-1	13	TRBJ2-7	CSASTDRDYEQYF	TGCAGTGCTAGTACGGACAGGGACTACGAGCAGTACTTC
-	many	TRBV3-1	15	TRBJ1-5	CASSQVLGTGATQHF	TGTGCCAGCAGCCAAGTCTTGGGGACCGGGGCTACCCAGCATTTT
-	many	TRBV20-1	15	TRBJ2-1	CSARDVNSPYNEQFF	TGCAGTGCTAGAGATGTTAACAGCCCCTACAATGAGCAGTTCTTC
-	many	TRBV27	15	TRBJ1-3	CASSLKGFPGNTIYF	TGTGCCAGCAGTTTGAAAGGATTTCCTGGAAACACCATATATTTT
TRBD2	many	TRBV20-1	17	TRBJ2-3	CSAPGASGGPSTDTQYF	TGCAGTGCTCCAGGGGCTAGCGGGGGACCTAGCACAGATACGCAGTATTTT
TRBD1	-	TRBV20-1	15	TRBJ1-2	CSAKGQGPENYGYTF	TGCAGTGCTAAGGGACAGGGACCGGAAAACTATGGCTACACCTTC
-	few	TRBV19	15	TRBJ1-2	CASRLGGRTNYGYTF	TGTGCCAGTAGGCTTGGAGGGCGGACTAACTATGGCTACACCTTC
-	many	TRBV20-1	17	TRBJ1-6	CSARGQGRGSYNSPLHF	TGCAGTGCTAGAGGGCAGGGAAGGGGCTCCTATAATTCACCCCTCCACTTT
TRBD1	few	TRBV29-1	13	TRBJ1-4	CSVGTGLGEKLFF	TGCAGCGTTGGGACAGGGTTGGGTGAAAAACTGTTTTTT
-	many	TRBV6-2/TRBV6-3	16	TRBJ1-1	CASSYSPDRVNTEAFF	TGTGCCAGCAGTTACAGTCCGGATAGAGTGAACACTGAAGCTTTCTTT
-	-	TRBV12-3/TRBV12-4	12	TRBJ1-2	CASSPGDGGYTF	TGTGCCAGCAGCCCCGGGGACGGCGGCTACACCTTC
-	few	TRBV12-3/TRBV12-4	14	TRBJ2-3	CASSPPPLTDTQYF	TGTGCCAGCAGTCCTCCCCCATTAACAGATACGCAGTATTTT
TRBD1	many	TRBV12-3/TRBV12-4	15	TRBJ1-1	CASTTGGLIGTEAFF	TGTGCCAGCACGACAGGGGGTCTTATCGGCACTGAAGCTTTCTTT
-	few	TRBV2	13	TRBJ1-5	CASNRQQNQPQHF	TGTGCCAGCAACAGGCAACAAAATCAGCCCCAGCATTTT
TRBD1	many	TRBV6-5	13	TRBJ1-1	CASSGTGSLGAFF	TGTGCCAGCAGTGGGACAGGGTCGCTCGGGGCTTTCTTT
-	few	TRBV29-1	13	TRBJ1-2	CSLIGAHRYGYTF	TGCAGCCTTATAGGGGCTCACCGCTATGGCTACACCTTC
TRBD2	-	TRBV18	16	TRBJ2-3	CASSPPSGGAFDTQYF	TGTGCCAGCTCACCACCGAGCGGGGGGGCGTTTGATACGCAGTATTTT
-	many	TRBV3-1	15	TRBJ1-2	CASSQEGVGNYGYTF	TGTGCCAGCAGCCAAGAAGGTGTCGGGAACTATGGCTACACCTTC
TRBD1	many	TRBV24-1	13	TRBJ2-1	CATGGQGLHEQFF	TGTGCCACCGGGGGACAGGGGTTGCATGAGCAGTTCTTC
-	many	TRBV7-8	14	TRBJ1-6	CASRLEADNSPLHF	TGTGCCAGCAGACTAGAGGCAGATAATTCACCCCTCCACTTT
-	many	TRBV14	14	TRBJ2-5	CASSHPGTWETQYF	TGTGCCAGCAGCCACCCCGGGACTTGGGAGACCCAGTACTTC
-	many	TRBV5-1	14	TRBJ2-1	CASSPDGAYNEQFF	TGCGCCAGCAGCCCCGATGGAGCCTACAATGAGCAGTTCTTC
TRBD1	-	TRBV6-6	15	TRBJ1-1	CASSYTTGTNTEAFF	TGTGCCAGCAGTTATACGACAGGGACGAACACTGAAGCTTTCTTT
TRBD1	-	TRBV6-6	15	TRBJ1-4	CASSARQGLNEKLFF	TGTGCCAGCAGTGCCCGACAGGGTTTAAATGAAAAACTGTTTTTT
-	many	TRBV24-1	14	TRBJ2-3	CATSVGPSTDTQYF	TGTGCCACCAGTGTGGGGCCGAGCACAGATACGCAGTATTTT
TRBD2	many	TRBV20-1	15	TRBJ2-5	CSARDWLAGTETQYF	TGCAGTGCTAGAGATTGGCTAGCGGGGACTGAGACCCAGTACTTC
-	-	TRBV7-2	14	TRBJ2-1	CASSLGRGRYEQFF	TGTGCCAGCAGCTTAGGCAGGGGAAGGTATGAGCAGTTCTTC
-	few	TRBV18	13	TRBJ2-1	CASSPGVYNEQFF	TGTGCCAGCTCACCCGGGGTTTACAATGAGCAGTTCTTC